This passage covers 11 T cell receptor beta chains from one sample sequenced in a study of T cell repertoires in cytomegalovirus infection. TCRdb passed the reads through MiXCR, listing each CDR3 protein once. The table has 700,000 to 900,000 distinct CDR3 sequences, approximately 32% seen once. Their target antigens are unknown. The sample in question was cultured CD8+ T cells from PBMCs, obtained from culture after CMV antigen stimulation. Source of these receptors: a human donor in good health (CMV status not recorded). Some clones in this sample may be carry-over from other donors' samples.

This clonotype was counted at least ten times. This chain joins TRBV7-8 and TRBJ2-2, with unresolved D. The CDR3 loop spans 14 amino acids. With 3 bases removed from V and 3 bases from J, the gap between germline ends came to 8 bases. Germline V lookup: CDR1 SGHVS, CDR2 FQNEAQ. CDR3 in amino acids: CASSFKVYTGELFF. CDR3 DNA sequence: TGTGCCAGCAGCTTTAAGGTCTACACCGGGGAGCTGTTTTTT.

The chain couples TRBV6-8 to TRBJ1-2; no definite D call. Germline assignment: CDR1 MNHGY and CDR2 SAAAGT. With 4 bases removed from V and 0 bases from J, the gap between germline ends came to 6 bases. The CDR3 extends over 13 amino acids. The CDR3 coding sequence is TGTGCCAGCAGTTCGATAGCTAACTATGGCTACACCTTC. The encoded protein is CASSSIANYGYTF.

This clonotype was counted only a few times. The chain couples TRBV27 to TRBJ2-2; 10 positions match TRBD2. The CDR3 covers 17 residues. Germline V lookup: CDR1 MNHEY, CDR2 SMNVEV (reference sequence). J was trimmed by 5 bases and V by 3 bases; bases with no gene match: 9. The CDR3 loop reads CASSFQAGGPGTGELFF. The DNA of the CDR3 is TGTGCCAGCAGTTTTCAAGCGGGGGGGCCGGGAACCGGGGAGCTGTTTTTT.

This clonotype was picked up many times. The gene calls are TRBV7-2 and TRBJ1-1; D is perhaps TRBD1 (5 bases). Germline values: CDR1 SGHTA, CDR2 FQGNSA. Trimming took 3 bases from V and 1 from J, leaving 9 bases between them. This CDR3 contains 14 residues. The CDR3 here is CASSFHQGNTEAFF. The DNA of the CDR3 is TGTGCCAGCAGCTTTCACCAGGGGAACACTGAAGCTTTCTTT.

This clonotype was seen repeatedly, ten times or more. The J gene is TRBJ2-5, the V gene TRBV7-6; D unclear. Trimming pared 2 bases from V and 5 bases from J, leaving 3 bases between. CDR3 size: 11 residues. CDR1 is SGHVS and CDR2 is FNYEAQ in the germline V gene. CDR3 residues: CASSLLETQYF. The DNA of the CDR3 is TGTGCCAGCAGCTTACTGGAGACCCAGTACTTC.

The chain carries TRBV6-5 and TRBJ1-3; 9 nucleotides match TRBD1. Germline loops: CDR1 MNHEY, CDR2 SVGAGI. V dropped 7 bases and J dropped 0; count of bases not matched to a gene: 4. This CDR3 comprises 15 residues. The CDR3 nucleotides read TGTGCCAGCAAGATGGACAGGGGCTCTGGAAACACCATATATTTT. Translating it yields CASKMDRGSGNTIYF.

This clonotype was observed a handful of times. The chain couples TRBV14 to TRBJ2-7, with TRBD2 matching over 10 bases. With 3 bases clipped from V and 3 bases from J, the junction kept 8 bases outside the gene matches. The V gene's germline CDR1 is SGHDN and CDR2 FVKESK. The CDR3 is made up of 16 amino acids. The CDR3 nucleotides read TGTGCCAGCAGCCAGACCTGGACTAGCGGAATCTACGAGCAGTACGTC. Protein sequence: CASSQTWTSGIYEQYV.

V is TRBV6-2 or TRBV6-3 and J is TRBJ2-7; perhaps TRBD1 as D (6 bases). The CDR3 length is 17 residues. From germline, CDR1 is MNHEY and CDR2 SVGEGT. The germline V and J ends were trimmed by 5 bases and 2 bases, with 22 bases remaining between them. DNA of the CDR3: TGTGCCAGCAGTGCCACAAGGCCAGGGGAACCCACCTACGAGCAGTACGTC. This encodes CASSATRPGEPTYEQYV.

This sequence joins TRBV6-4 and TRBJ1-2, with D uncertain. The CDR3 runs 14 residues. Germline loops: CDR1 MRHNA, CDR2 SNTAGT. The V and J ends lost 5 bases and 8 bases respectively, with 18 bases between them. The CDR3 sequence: CASSTLTEKGGYTF. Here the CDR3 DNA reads TGTGCCAGCAGTACATTAACGGAAAAAGGGGGCTACACCTTC.

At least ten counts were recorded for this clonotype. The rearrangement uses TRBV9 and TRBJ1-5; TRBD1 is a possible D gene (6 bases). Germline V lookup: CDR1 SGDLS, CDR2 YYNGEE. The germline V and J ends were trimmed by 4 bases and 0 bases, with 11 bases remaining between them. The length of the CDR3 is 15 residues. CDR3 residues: CASSPQGNSNQPQHF. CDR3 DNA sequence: TGTGCCAGCAGCCCCCAGGGGAATAGCAATCAGCCCCAGCATTTT.

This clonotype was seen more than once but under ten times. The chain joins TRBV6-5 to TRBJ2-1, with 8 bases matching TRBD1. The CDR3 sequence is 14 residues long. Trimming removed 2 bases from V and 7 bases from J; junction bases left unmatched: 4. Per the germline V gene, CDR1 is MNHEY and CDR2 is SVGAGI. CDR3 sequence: CASSYQGARNEQFF. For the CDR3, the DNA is TGTGCCAGCAGTTACCAGGGGGCGAGGAATGAGCAGTTCTTC.